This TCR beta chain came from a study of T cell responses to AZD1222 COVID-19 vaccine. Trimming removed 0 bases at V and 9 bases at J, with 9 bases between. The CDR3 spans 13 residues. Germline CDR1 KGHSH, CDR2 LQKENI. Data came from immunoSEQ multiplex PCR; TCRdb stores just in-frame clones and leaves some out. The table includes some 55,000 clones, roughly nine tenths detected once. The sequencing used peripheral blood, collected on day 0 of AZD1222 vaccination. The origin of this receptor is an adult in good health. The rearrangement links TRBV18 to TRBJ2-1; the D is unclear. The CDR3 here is CASSPPGSGEQFF. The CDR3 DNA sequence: TGTGCCAGCTCACCACCGGGCTCTGGTGAGCAGTTCTTC.